This TCR beta chain was recovered during a study of human CD4 T cells and Enterobacteriaceae. Assay used: immunoSEQ multiplex PCR; TCRdb lists only in-frame clones, some missing. The data contain around 1,200 clones, roughly 33% of them singletons. CFSE-low CD25+ ICOS+ proliferating activated T cells were FACS-sorted after roughly 6-7 days. Sorted memory CD4+ T cells were CFSE-labeled and cultured 2:1 with irradiated antigen-pulsed autologous monocytes. The memory gate held CD4+ cells that were not CD45RA+CCR7+CD95- naive cells, over 95% pure. Sequenced sample: bacteria-reactive CD4+ T cells grown in culture. Subset defined: CFSE-low proliferating memory CD4 T cells sorted after in vitro stimulation with a heat-inactivated bacterium or M. tuberculosis lysate. These TCRs come from a human donor in good health.

This clone has only a few counts. The chain carries TRBV10-2 and TRBJ1-2, with D unclear. The germline CDR1 and CDR2 sequences are WSHSY and SAAADI. Trimming took 0 bases from V and 8 from J, leaving 10 bases between them. The CDR3 length is 13 residues. For the CDR3, the DNA is TGCGCCAGCAGTGAGTCGAACCTAAAGGGCTACACCTTC. Its protein product is CASSESNLKGYTF.